The source of this T cell receptor (beta chain) is a study of tumor-infiltrating lymphocytes in primary liver carcinoma. The blood RNA (from unsorted whole blood) was obtained, and germline DNA was also extracted. On this clonotype itself: The junction shows a germline mismatch at one end, possibly a read error.

The template, roughly 0.45 ug total RNA, yielded TCR beta cDNA made with a constant-region primer. Three rounds of nested multiplex PCR with slightly modified ARM-PCR produced TCR beta libraries. TCRdb reprocessed the multiplex PCR reads with MiXCR, giving one entry per CDR3 protein. The data show 250,000 to 350,000 distinct CDR3 sequences, nearly 60% seen once. The sample comprised peripheral blood. This sequence originates from a woman between 25 and 40 years old with primary liver carcinoma and hepatitis B virus infection.

The CDR3 sequence is CASSLDSGWVNKQFF. DNA of the CDR3: TGTGCCAGCAGCTTAGATTCGGGGTGGGTCAATAAGCAGTTCTTC. The rearrangement uses TRBV7-9 and TRBJ2-1, with a weak D call TRBD2 (5 bases). In germline, CDR1 is SEHNR, CDR2 FQNEAQ (reference sequence). This CDR3 region has 15 residues.